These 2 T cell receptor beta chains were sequenced from one sample in a study of cytomegalovirus exposure and HLA in healthy donors (TCRdb year 2017). Receptor libraries were prepared by the immunoSEQ multiplex PCR assay. For the multiplex PCR, a mixture combining 60 forward primers for TCR Vbeta segments and 13 reverse primers for TCR Jbeta segments was used. Sourced from immuneACCESS, this table was stored by TCRdb with only in-frame sequences that have V and J called. A share of the clones is absent; for the studies checked, an unresolved V gene accounts for under half, and the remainder has no known explanation. The sample records fewer than 200,000 clones, around 80% of which are singletons. The ten largest clones take up around 6.7% of the sample. Specimen: PBMCs. These receptor sequences come from a woman aged 30 to 39 in good health and CMV-seropositive.

The rearrangement links TRBV18 to TRBJ1-4; a possible D gene is TRBD1 (6 bases). In germline, CDR1 is KGHSH, CDR2 LQKENI. The CDR3 is made up of 16 amino acids. V lost 0 bases to trimming and J lost 7 bases, with 15 bases between them. CDR3 amino acids: CASSPPGATRGEKLFF. CDR3 bases: TGTGCCAGCTCACCACCGGGGGCAACACGGGGTGAAAAACTGTTTTTT.

The chain joins TRBV27 to TRBJ2-2; D unclear. Trimming stripped 3 bases from V and 13 bases from J, with 15 bases between. CDR3 length: 13 residues. The germline V gene has CDR1 MNHEY and CDR2 SMNVEV (reference sequence). The CDR3 DNA follows: TGTGCCAGCAGTTTCCGACACCCTTCGTCGCTGTTTTTT. Translation gives CASSFRHPSSLFF.